These T cell receptor beta chains were read from a single sample in a study of cytomegalovirus exposure and HLA in healthy donors. The method was immunoSEQ multiplex PCR; TCRdb's version includes in-frame clones alone and lacks a portion of them. In the table there are fewer than 150,000 clones, about 80% of which are singletons. Sequenced: PBMCs. Receptors were obtained from a man aged 50-60 years in good health and CMV-seronegative. CDR3s include the opening cysteine and the closing phenylalanine or tryptophan. A D gene is named only where the DNA matches it firmly. The size field is filled for only some rows; it gives once, few, many or a size class.

CDR3aa: CASTSGNQPQHF
CDR3nt: TGTGCCAGCACTTCAGGCAATCAGCCCCAGCATTTT
len: 12
j_gene: TRBJ1-5
abundance: -
d_gene: -
v_gene: TRBV28

CDR3aa: CASSYGGTANTEAFF
CDR3nt: TGTGCCAGCAGTTACGGCGGGACAGCGAACACTGAAGCTTTCTTT
len: 15
j_gene: TRBJ1-1
abundance: -
d_gene: TRBD1
v_gene: TRBV6-5

CDR3aa: CASSQDRGLAGGITDTQYF
CDR3nt: TGCGCCAGCAGCCAAGATAGGGGACTAGCGGGAGGAATCACAGATACGCAGTATTTT
len: 19
j_gene: TRBJ2-3
abundance: -
d_gene: TRBD2
v_gene: TRBV4-3

CDR3aa: CASSWSAGDTEAFF
CDR3nt: TGTGCCAGCAGTTGGTCCGCCGGGGACACTGAAGCTTTCTTT
len: 14
j_gene: TRBJ1-1
abundance: -
d_gene: -
v_gene: TRBV2

CDR3aa: CASSLGAKDRGAAQYF
CDR3nt: TGTGCCAGCTCACTTGGGGCTAAGGACAGGGGCGCCGCCCAGTACTTC
len: 16
j_gene: TRBJ2-7
abundance: -
d_gene: TRBD1
v_gene: TRBV18

CDR3aa: CASSEGGRAIYEQYF
CDR3nt: TGTGCCAGCAGTGAGGGCGGGAGGGCCATTTACGAGCAGTACTTC
len: 15
j_gene: TRBJ2-7
abundance: -
d_gene: TRBD2
v_gene: TRBV2

CDR3aa: CSAAGANEQYF
CDR3nt: TGCAGCGCCGCAGGGGCCAACGAGCAGTACTTC
len: 11
j_gene: TRBJ2-7
abundance: many
d_gene: -
v_gene: TRBV29-1

CDR3aa: CASSLSASGREPQYF
CDR3nt: TGTGCCAGCAGTTTATCGGCTAGCGGGAGGGAGCCGCAGTACTTC
len: 15
j_gene: TRBJ2-7
abundance: once
d_gene: TRBD2
v_gene: TRBV28

CDR3aa: CSVLTGVGLYEQYF
CDR3nt: TGCAGCGTTCTCACAGGAGTGGGGCTATACGAGCAGTACTTC
len: 14
j_gene: TRBJ2-7
abundance: -
d_gene: -
v_gene: TRBV29-1

CDR3aa: CASSSTPGWIDTQYF
CDR3nt: TGCGCCAGCAGCTCGACCCCAGGGTGGATAGATACGCAGTATTTT
len: 15
j_gene: TRBJ2-3
abundance: once
d_gene: -
v_gene: TRBV5-1

CDR3aa: CATSRRDSDEQYF
CDR3nt: TGTGCCACCAGCAGGCGAGATAGTGACGAGCAGTACTTC
len: 13
j_gene: TRBJ2-7
abundance: -
d_gene: -
v_gene: TRBV15

CDR3aa: CASSIRPSGLNAYEQYF
CDR3nt: TGTGCCAGCAGTATAAGACCATCGGGACTAAACGCCTACGAGCAGTACTTC
len: 17
j_gene: TRBJ2-7
abundance: once
d_gene: TRBD2
v_gene: TRBV27

CDR3aa: CASSLRAQQGNTEAFF
CDR3nt: TGCGCCAGCAGCTTGAGGGCCCAACAGGGTAACACTGAAGCTTTCTTT
len: 16
j_gene: TRBJ1-1
abundance: -
d_gene: -
v_gene: TRBV5-1

CDR3aa: CASSLTVSYNEQFF
CDR3nt: TGCGCCAGCAGCTTAACAGTTTCCTACAATGAGCAGTTCTTC
len: 14
j_gene: TRBJ2-1
abundance: -
d_gene: -
v_gene: TRBV5-1

CDR3aa: CSSSLSAGELFF
CDR3nt: TGTTCCAGCAGCTTAAGTGCCGGGGAACTGTTTTTT
len: 12
j_gene: TRBJ1-4
abundance: -
d_gene: -
v_gene: TRBV7-9

CDR3aa: CASSLNRVNHEQYF
CDR3nt: TGTGCCAGCAGCTTAAACAGGGTCAACCACGAGCAGTACTTC
len: 14
j_gene: TRBJ2-7
abundance: -
d_gene: -
v_gene: TRBV7-2

CDR3aa: CASTNIQPLNTGELFF
CDR3nt: TGTGCCAGCACCAATATCCAACCCCTAAACACCGGGGAGCTGTTTTTT
len: 16
j_gene: TRBJ2-2
abundance: -
d_gene: -
v_gene: TRBV28

CDR3aa: CASSPTRGRLNNQPQHF
CDR3nt: TGTGCCAGCAGCCCCACGCGGGGGCGGTTGAACAATCAGCCCCAGCATTTT
len: 17
j_gene: TRBJ1-5
abundance: -
d_gene: -
v_gene: TRBV21-1

CDR3aa: CASSSLSPGFGSNYGYTF
CDR3nt: TGTGCCAGCAGCTCCCTCTCTCCCGGGTTTGGATCTAACTATGGCTACACCTTC
len: 18
j_gene: TRBJ1-2
abundance: -
d_gene: -
v_gene: TRBV7-8

CDR3aa: CASSLDPGVSTDTQYF
CDR3nt: TGCGCCAGCAGCTTGGACCCGGGAGTGAGCACAGATACGCAGTATTTT
len: 16
j_gene: TRBJ2-3
abundance: -
d_gene: -
v_gene: TRBV5-1

CDR3aa: CASSWARQETQYF
CDR3nt: TGTGCCAGCAGCTGGGCCCGCCAAGAGACCCAGTACTTC
len: 13
j_gene: TRBJ2-5
abundance: -
d_gene: -
v_gene: TRBV13

CDR3aa: CASSLAGGLGEKLFF
CDR3nt: TGTGCCAGCAGCTTGGCCGGAGGGTTGGGTGAAAAACTGTTTTTT
len: 15
j_gene: TRBJ1-4
abundance: -
d_gene: -
v_gene: TRBV5-8

CDR3aa: CASSYDEVLGGYTF
CDR3nt: TGTGCCAGCAGTTACGACGAGGTACTCGGGGGCTACACCTTC
len: 14
j_gene: TRBJ1-2
abundance: -
d_gene: -
v_gene: TRBV6-6

CDR3aa: CASSPGRTNYEQYF
CDR3nt: TGTGCCAGCTCACCGGGCAGAACCAACTACGAGCAGTACTTC
len: 14
j_gene: TRBJ2-7
abundance: -
d_gene: -
v_gene: TRBV18

CDR3aa: CASSAGGRGRPNQPQHF
CDR3nt: TGTGCCAGCAGCGCCGGGGGAAGGGGACGGCCTAATCAGCCCCAGCATTTT
len: 17
j_gene: TRBJ1-5
abundance: few
d_gene: -
v_gene: TRBV5-8

CDR3aa: CASSGPSGSTYNEQFF
CDR3nt: TGTGCCAGCAGCGGACCTAGCGGGAGTACCTACAATGAGCAGTTCTTC
len: 16
j_gene: TRBJ2-1
abundance: -
d_gene: TRBD2
v_gene: TRBV9

CDR3aa: CASHGDSPLSPLHF
CDR3nt: TGTGCCAGTCACGGCGACAGTCCCCTTTCACCCCTCCACTTT
len: 14
j_gene: TRBJ1-6
abundance: -
d_gene: -
v_gene: TRBV6-1

CDR3aa: CASSRLRGNQPQHF
CDR3nt: TGTGCCAGCAGCCGACTCCGGGGCAATCAGCCCCAGCATTTT
len: 14
j_gene: TRBJ1-5
abundance: -
d_gene: -
v_gene: TRBV6-5

CDR3aa: CASSLGTGDPYEQYF
CDR3nt: TGTGCCAGCAGCTTAGGGACAGGGGACCCCTACGAGCAGTACTTC
len: 15
j_gene: TRBJ2-7
abundance: once
d_gene: TRBD1
v_gene: TRBV7-6

CDR3aa: CASSLNVGTDTQYF
CDR3nt: TGCGCCAGCAGCTTAAATGTAGGCACAGATACGCAGTATTTT
len: 14
j_gene: TRBJ2-3
abundance: -
d_gene: -
v_gene: TRBV5-1

CDR3aa: CASSPVQGATLSHEQYF
CDR3nt: TGTGCCAGCAGTCCGGTACAGGGGGCGACCCTCTCCCACGAGCAGTACTTC
len: 17
j_gene: TRBJ2-7
abundance: -
d_gene: TRBD1
v_gene: TRBV28

CDR3aa: CAISDATGGNPGELFF
CDR3nt: TGTGCCATCAGTGACGCGACAGGGGGGAATCCCGGGGAGCTGTTTTTT
len: 16
j_gene: TRBJ2-2
abundance: -
d_gene: TRBD1
v_gene: TRBV10-3

CDR3aa: CALGSDQGTDTQYF
CDR3nt: TGTGCCTTAGGCTCAGACCAGGGCACAGATACGCAGTATTTT
len: 14
j_gene: TRBJ2-3
abundance: -
d_gene: -
v_gene: TRBV6-1

CDR3aa: CASRRTGIVSEQYF
CDR3nt: TGTGCCAGCAGAAGGACAGGGATTGTCTCCGAGCAGTACTTC
len: 14
j_gene: TRBJ2-7
abundance: -
d_gene: TRBD1
v_gene: TRBV6-5

CDR3aa: CASSGRGRGTHEQFF
CDR3nt: TGTGCCAGTAGTGGTCGCGGGAGGGGCACCCATGAGCAGTTCTTC
len: 15
j_gene: TRBJ2-1
abundance: -
d_gene: TRBD2
v_gene: TRBV19

CDR3aa: CASSLGLRGEAFF
CDR3nt: TGTGCCAGCAGCTTAGGCCTCAGAGGAGAAGCTTTCTTT
len: 13
j_gene: TRBJ1-1
abundance: -
d_gene: -
v_gene: TRBV7-9

CDR3aa: CASGLADTQYF
CDR3nt: TGTGCTAGTGGTTTAGCGGATACGCAGTATTTT
len: 11
j_gene: TRBJ2-3
abundance: -
d_gene: -
v_gene: TRBV12-5

CDR3aa: CASSVPLGGVGSPLHF
CDR3nt: TGTGCCAGCAGTGTCCCCTTGGGGGGGGTCGGTTCACCCCTCCACTTT
len: 16
j_gene: TRBJ1-6
abundance: -
d_gene: -
v_gene: TRBV6-1

CDR3aa: CASSSGSAGANVLTF
CDR3nt: TGTGCCAGCAGTAGCGGGAGTGCCGGGGCCAACGTCCTGACTTTC
len: 15
j_gene: TRBJ2-6
abundance: -
d_gene: TRBD2
v_gene: TRBV25-1

CDR3aa: CASTFGGQGTSGANVLTF
CDR3nt: TGTGCTAGTACCTTTGGAGGACAGGGGACCTCTGGGGCCAACGTCCTGACTTTC
len: 18
j_gene: TRBJ2-6
abundance: -
d_gene: TRBD1
v_gene: TRBV7-7

CDR3aa: CASSEGAGGPHEQFF
CDR3nt: TGCGCCAGCAGTGAGGGAGCGGGAGGTCCGCATGAGCAGTTCTTC
len: 15
j_gene: TRBJ2-1
abundance: -
d_gene: TRBD2
v_gene: TRBV10-1

CDR3aa: CASSVFQTGELFF
CDR3nt: TGTGCCAGCAGCGTTTTTCAGACCGGGGAGCTGTTTTTT
len: 13
j_gene: TRBJ2-2
abundance: -
d_gene: -
v_gene: TRBV9

CDR3aa: CARSCGPIRATALGCDYSNQPQHF
CDR3nt: TGTGCCAGGAGCTGCGGTCCTATTCGGGCAACAGCCCTGGGGTGTGACTATAGCAATCAGCCCCAGCATTTT
len: 24
j_gene: TRBJ1-5
abundance: few
d_gene: -
v_gene: TRBV13

CDR3aa: CASSLARGRTTSGSYEQYF
CDR3nt: TGTGCCAGCAGCTTGGCCCGGGGACGGACGACTAGCGGGAGTTACGAGCAGTACTTC
len: 19
j_gene: TRBJ2-7
abundance: -
d_gene: TRBD2
v_gene: TRBV5-4

CDR3aa: CASSPRGSGSGTQYF
CDR3nt: TGCGCCAGCAGTCCCCGGGGGAGCGGTAGTGGGACCCAGTACTTC
len: 15
j_gene: TRBJ2-5
abundance: -
d_gene: -
v_gene: TRBV23-1

CDR3aa: CASSFSGGYYEQYF
CDR3nt: TGTGCCAGCAGTTTTAGCGGGGGGTACTACGAGCAGTACTTC
len: 14
j_gene: TRBJ2-7
abundance: -
d_gene: TRBD2
v_gene: TRBV27

CDR3aa: CASSPFGHETQYF
CDR3nt: TGTGCCAGCAGCCCCTTTGGGCATGAGACCCAGTACTTC
len: 13
j_gene: TRBJ2-5
abundance: -
d_gene: -
v_gene: TRBV7-6

CDR3aa: CASSYSGSHEQYF
CDR3nt: TGTGCCAGCAGTTACTCCGGGAGTCACGAGCAGTACTTC
len: 13
j_gene: TRBJ2-7
abundance: -
d_gene: -
v_gene: TRBV6-6

CDR3aa: CASMEASNQPQHF
CDR3nt: TGCGCCAGCATGGAAGCGAGCAATCAGCCCCAGCATTTT
len: 13
j_gene: TRBJ1-5
abundance: few
d_gene: -
v_gene: TRBV10-2

CDR3aa: CAIKTGGDYGYTF
CDR3nt: TGTGCCATCAAGACAGGGGGCGACTATGGCTACACCTTC
len: 13
j_gene: TRBJ1-2
abundance: few
d_gene: TRBD1
v_gene: TRBV6-5

CDR3aa: CAWMVAGRYNEQFF
CDR3nt: TGTGCCTGGATGGTAGCGGGCCGTTACAATGAGCAGTTCTTC
len: 14
j_gene: TRBJ2-1
abundance: -
d_gene: TRBD2
v_gene: TRBV30

CDR3aa: CASSLGPGGDEKLFF
CDR3nt: TGCGCCAGCAGCTTGGGCCCAGGGGGAGATGAAAAACTGTTTTTT
len: 15
j_gene: TRBJ1-4
abundance: -
d_gene: TRBD1
v_gene: TRBV5-1

CDR3aa: CASTWDTSYEQYF
CDR3nt: TGCGCCAGCACCTGGGACACATCCTACGAGCAGTACTTC
len: 13
j_gene: TRBJ2-7
abundance: -
d_gene: -
v_gene: TRBV5-1

CDR3aa: CANHTNTEAFF
CDR3nt: TGTGCCAATCACACGAACACTGAAGCTTTCTTT
len: 11
j_gene: TRBJ1-1
abundance: -
d_gene: -
v_gene: TRBV21-1

CDR3aa: CASSPTSGRFDEQFF
CDR3nt: TGTGCCAGCAGCCCCACTAGCGGGAGGTTCGATGAGCAGTTCTTC
len: 15
j_gene: TRBJ2-1
abundance: -
d_gene: TRBD2
v_gene: TRBV7-9